These T cell receptor beta chains were read from a single sample in a study of circulating and synovial CD4+ cells in juvenile arthritis. Libraries were prepared by immunoSEQ multiplex PCR; TCRdb keeps only in-frame clonotypes and omits some of them. The table has around 31,000 clones, roughly 95% seen once. Sample: CD4+ T cells from blood. These receptors were obtained from a human donor with juvenile idiopathic arthritis. Both conserved end residues are part of each CDR3. Fields, in order: J gene, V gene, clone size, CDR3 length, D gene, CDR3 protein, CDR3 DNA. A D gene is named only where the DNA matches it firmly. For some rows the clone size is stated as once, few or many, or as a class when expanded; others skip it.

j_gene: TRBJ2-7; v_gene: TRBV30; abundance: .; len: 12; d_gene: .; CDR3aa: CAWSVQGYEQYF; CDR3nt: TGTGCCTGGAGTGTTCAGGGCTACGAGCAGTACTTC
j_gene: TRBJ1-3; v_gene: TRBV7-8; abundance: .; len: 18; d_gene: TRBD1; CDR3aa: CASSLAGQGASSGNTIYF; CDR3nt: TGTGCCAGCAGCTTAGCCGGACAGGGGGCAAGCTCTGGAAACACCATATATTTT
j_gene: TRBJ2-6; v_gene: TRBV16; abundance: .; len: 15; d_gene: .; CDR3aa: CASSGGAAGANVLTF; CDR3nt: TGTGCCAGCAGCGGGGGGGCTGCTGGGGCCAACGTCCTGACTTTC
j_gene: TRBJ2-7; v_gene: TRBV6-1; abundance: .; len: 15; d_gene: .; CDR3aa: CASSASSNGIYEQYF; CDR3nt: TGTGCCAGCAGCGCCAGCTCCAACGGGATATACGAGCAGTACTTC
j_gene: TRBJ2-5; v_gene: TRBV28; abundance: .; len: 15; d_gene: TRBD1; CDR3aa: CASSYPGQGANEQYF; CDR3nt: TGTGCCAGCAGTTACCCAGGACAGGGGGCAAATGAGCAGTACTTC
j_gene: TRBJ2-3; v_gene: TRBV18; abundance: .; len: 15; d_gene: TRBD2; CDR3aa: CASSPGLAGTDTQYF; CDR3nt: TGTGCCAGCTCACCAGGGCTAGCGGGAACAGATACGCAGTATTTT
j_gene: TRBJ2-5; v_gene: TRBV2; abundance: .; len: 16; d_gene: TRBD2; CDR3aa: CASSEELAGGLETQYF; CDR3nt: TGTGCCAGCAGTGAAGAGCTAGCGGGGGGGCTTGAGACCCAGTACTTC
j_gene: TRBJ1-5; v_gene: TRBV25-1; abundance: once; len: 13; d_gene: .; CDR3aa: CASSGTADQPQHF; CDR3nt: TGTGCCAGCAGTGGGACAGCCGATCAGCCCCAGCATTTT
j_gene: TRBJ1-2; v_gene: TRBV28; abundance: .; len: 13; d_gene: TRBD1; CDR3aa: CASSGDRNYGYTF; CDR3nt: TGTGCCAGCAGTGGGGACAGGAACTATGGCTACACCTTC
j_gene: TRBJ1-2; v_gene: TRBV10-3; abundance: .; len: 14; d_gene: TRBD1; CDR3aa: CAISEGQGRDGYTF; CDR3nt: TGTGCCATCAGTGAGGGACAGGGCCGGGATGGCTACACCTTC
j_gene: TRBJ1-5; v_gene: TRBV28; abundance: .; len: 16; d_gene: TRBD1; CDR3aa: CASRTQGQGNNQPQHF; CDR3nt: TGTGCCAGCAGGACCCAAGGACAGGGGAACAATCAGCCCCAGCATTTT
j_gene: TRBJ2-3; v_gene: TRBV30; abundance: .; len: 14; d_gene: .; CDR3aa: CAWSLSGNTDTQYF; CDR3nt: TGTGCCTGGAGTCTGTCCGGGAACACAGATACGCAGTATTTT
j_gene: TRBJ2-5; v_gene: TRBV5-1; abundance: .; len: 16; d_gene: TRBD2; CDR3aa: CASSLAPTSGLETQYF; CDR3nt: TGCGCCAGCAGCTTGGCACCGACTAGCGGGTTGGAGACCCAGTACTTC
j_gene: TRBJ1-2; v_gene: TRBV18; abundance: .; len: 13; d_gene: .; CDR3aa: CASSQDSWDGYTF; CDR3nt: TGTGCCAGCTCGCAGGACAGTTGGGATGGCTACACCTTC
j_gene: TRBJ2-7; v_gene: TRBV7-6; abundance: .; len: 14; d_gene: TRBD1; CDR3aa: CASSPGTGAYEQYF; CDR3nt: TGTGCCAGCAGCCCCGGGACAGGGGCCTACGAGCAGTACTTC
j_gene: TRBJ2-3; v_gene: TRBV15; abundance: once; len: 16; d_gene: TRBD1; CDR3aa: CATSTRQGAITDTQYF; CDR3nt: TGTGCCACCAGCACACGGCAGGGGGCCATCACAGATACGCAGTATTTT
j_gene: TRBJ1-2; v_gene: TRBV5-4; abundance: .; len: 13; d_gene: TRBD1; CDR3aa: CASSAGQVYGYTF; CDR3nt: TGTGCCAGCAGCGCGGGACAGGTCTATGGCTACACCTTC
j_gene: TRBJ2-3; v_gene: TRBV6-5; abundance: .; len: 15; d_gene: TRBD2; CDR3aa: CASSHSGGAADTQYF; CDR3nt: TGTGCCAGCAGTCATAGCGGGGGGGCAGCAGATACGCAGTATTTT
j_gene: TRBJ1-6; v_gene: TRBV6-1; abundance: .; len: 15; d_gene: TRBD1; CDR3aa: CASSDGTVDNSPLHF; CDR3nt: TGTGCCAGCAGTGACGGGACAGTAGATAATTCACCCCTCCACTTT
j_gene: TRBJ2-7; v_gene: TRBV5-1; abundance: .; len: 17; d_gene: TRBD1; CDR3aa: CASSLELSGGARNEQYF; CDR3nt: TGCGCCAGCAGCTTGGAGCTATCAGGGGGCGCTCGCAACGAGCAGTACTTC
j_gene: TRBJ1-1; v_gene: TRBV6-5; abundance: .; len: 15; d_gene: TRBD1; CDR3aa: CATRPGTGSFAEAFF; CDR3nt: TGTGCCACGCGCCCCGGGACAGGGTCATTCGCTGAAGCTTTCTTT
j_gene: TRBJ1-2; v_gene: TRBV5-1; abundance: .; len: 12; d_gene: TRBD1; CDR3aa: CASSPTGGGYTF; CDR3nt: TGCGCCAGCAGCCCGACAGGGGGAGGCTACACCTTC
j_gene: TRBJ1-1; v_gene: TRBV6-5; abundance: .; len: 13; d_gene: .; CDR3aa: CASRRGTNTEAFF; CDR3nt: TGTGCCAGCAGGAGAGGAACCAACACTGAAGCTTTCTTT
j_gene: TRBJ2-7; v_gene: TRBV5-1; abundance: .; len: 15; d_gene: TRBD2; CDR3aa: CASSLVLAGENEQYF; CDR3nt: TGCGCCAGCAGCTTGGTGTTAGCGGGAGAAAACGAGCAGTACTTC
j_gene: TRBJ2-1; v_gene: TRBV27; abundance: .; len: 15; d_gene: .; CDR3aa: CASRIRRATYNEQFF; CDR3nt: TGTGCCAGCAGGATCCGGAGGGCCACCTACAATGAGCAGTTCTTC
j_gene: TRBJ1-1; v_gene: TRBV30; abundance: .; len: 15; d_gene: TRBD1; CDR3aa: CAWSRAAGGDTEAFF; CDR3nt: TGTGCCTGGAGTCGGGCGGCAGGGGGTGACACTGAAGCTTTCTTT
j_gene: TRBJ2-1; v_gene: TRBV7-6; abundance: few; len: 15; d_gene: TRBD2; CDR3aa: CASSLVAGGLNEQFF; CDR3nt: TGTGCCAGCAGCTTAGTAGCGGGGGGTCTCAATGAGCAGTTCTTC
j_gene: TRBJ1-2; v_gene: TRBV29-1; abundance: .; len: 11; d_gene: .; CDR3aa: CSVDNSGSYTF; CDR3nt: TGCAGCGTTGACAACAGTGGAAGCTACACCTTC
j_gene: TRBJ2-1; v_gene: TRBV6-1; abundance: .; len: 14; d_gene: TRBD2; CDR3aa: CASSGPSGRSEQFF; CDR3nt: TGTGCCAGCAGTGGTCCTAGCGGGAGGTCTGAGCAGTTCTTC
j_gene: TRBJ2-2; v_gene: TRBV11-2; abundance: .; len: 18; d_gene: TRBD2; CDR3aa: CASSRGLAGLRGTGELFF; CDR3nt: TGTGCCAGCAGCCGTGGACTAGCGGGTCTTCGTGGCACCGGGGAGCTGTTTTTT
j_gene: TRBJ2-3; v_gene: TRBV28; abundance: .; len: 16; d_gene: TRBD2; CDR3aa: CASSRSGRARTDTQYF; CDR3nt: TGTGCCAGCAGCCGTAGCGGGAGGGCTCGGACAGATACGCAGTATTTT
j_gene: TRBJ1-5; v_gene: TRBV2; abundance: once; len: 15; d_gene: .; CDR3aa: CASSEAEWEAQPQHF; CDR3nt: TGTGCCAGCAGTGAAGCGGAGTGGGAGGCTCAGCCCCAGCATTTT
j_gene: TRBJ1-6; v_gene: TRBV6-1; abundance: .; len: 15; d_gene: TRBD1; CDR3aa: CASSERDRYNSPLHF; CDR3nt: TGTGCCAGCAGTGAGAGGGACAGGTATAATTCCCCCCTCCACTTT
j_gene: TRBJ1-1; v_gene: TRBV6-4; abundance: .; len: 15; d_gene: .; CDR3aa: CASSLTGVGSTEAFF; CDR3nt: TGTGCCAGCAGTCTAACGGGGGTAGGGTCCACTGAAGCTTTCTTT
j_gene: TRBJ2-3; v_gene: TRBV7-9; abundance: .; len: 13; d_gene: .; CDR3aa: CASSFTGTDTQYF; CDR3nt: TGTGCCAGCAGCTTCACAGGGACGGATACGCAGTATTTT
j_gene: TRBJ1-6; v_gene: TRBV19; abundance: .; len: 14; d_gene: TRBD1; CDR3aa: CASSRRQGDSPLHF; CDR3nt: TGTGCCAGTAGTAGAAGACAGGGAGATTCACCCCTCCACTTT
j_gene: TRBJ2-1; v_gene: TRBV10-3; abundance: .; len: 14; d_gene: TRBD1; CDR3aa: CAITGDRDSHEQFF; CDR3nt: TGTGCCATCACGGGGGACAGGGATTCTCATGAGCAGTTCTTC
j_gene: TRBJ2-1; v_gene: TRBV11-3; abundance: .; len: 14; d_gene: .; CDR3aa: CASSLHGSKNEQFF; CDR3nt: TGTGCCAGCAGCTTACACGGGAGTAAAAATGAGCAGTTCTTC
j_gene: TRBJ1-1; v_gene: TRBV6-1; abundance: .; len: 15; d_gene: .; CDR3aa: CASPPSGGKNTEAFF; CDR3nt: TGTGCCAGCCCCCCCTCGGGGGGGAAGAACACTGAAGCTTTCTTT
j_gene: TRBJ2-7; v_gene: TRBV19; abundance: .; len: 14; d_gene: TRBD1; CDR3aa: CASSIGQDSYEQYF; CDR3nt: TGTGCCAGTAGTATCGGACAGGACTCCTACGAGCAGTACTTC
j_gene: TRBJ1-5; v_gene: TRBV30; abundance: .; len: 15; d_gene: TRBD1; CDR3aa: CAWSHRDRANQPQHF; CDR3nt: TGTGCCTGGAGCCACCGAGACAGGGCCAATCAGCCCCAGCATTTT
j_gene: TRBJ2-2; v_gene: TRBV29-1; abundance: .; len: 11; d_gene: .; CDR3aa: CSVLNTGELFF; CDR3nt: TGCAGCGTCCTGAACACCGGGGAGCTGTTTTTT
j_gene: TRBJ2-1; v_gene: TRBV10-3; abundance: .; len: 13; d_gene: TRBD1; CDR3aa: CAISRDRDNEQFF; CDR3nt: TGTGCCATCAGTAGGGACAGGGACAATGAGCAGTTCTTC
j_gene: TRBJ2-7; v_gene: TRBV30; abundance: .; len: 14; d_gene: .; CDR3aa: CAWRDWRHSYEQYF; CDR3nt: TGTGCCTGGAGGGACTGGCGGCACTCCTACGAGCAGTACTTC
j_gene: TRBJ2-7; v_gene: TRBV6-5; abundance: .; len: 14; d_gene: TRBD1; CDR3aa: CASRKGQGTYEQYF; CDR3nt: TGTGCCAGCCGAAAAGGACAGGGAACCTACGAGCAGTACTTC
j_gene: TRBJ2-3; v_gene: TRBV5-4; abundance: .; len: 14; d_gene: .; CDR3aa: CASSLWGSGATQYF; CDR3nt: TGTGCCAGCAGCTTGTGGGGTAGCGGAGCTACGCAGTATTTT
j_gene: TRBJ2-7; v_gene: TRBV10-3; abundance: .; len: 14; d_gene: .; CDR3aa: CAISESFARYEQYF; CDR3nt: TGTGCCATCAGTGAGTCATTCGCTAGGTACGAGCAGTACTTC
j_gene: TRBJ2-5; v_gene: TRBV28; abundance: .; len: 17; d_gene: .; CDR3aa: CASSLWGGAGSQETQYF; CDR3nt: TGTGCCAGCAGCCTCTGGGGCGGGGCAGGTTCCCAAGAGACCCAGTACTTC
j_gene: TRBJ1-2; v_gene: TRBV30; abundance: .; len: 16; d_gene: TRBD1; CDR3aa: CAWSVLLLGTGSGYTF; CDR3nt: TGTGCCTGGAGTGTACTACTATTGGGGACAGGGTCCGGCTACACCTTC
j_gene: TRBJ1-2; v_gene: TRBV15; abundance: .; len: 16; d_gene: .; CDR3aa: CATSRVPARRDYGYTF; CDR3nt: TGTGCCACCAGCAGAGTCCCAGCCCGCAGGGACTATGGCTACACCTTC
j_gene: TRBJ2-4; v_gene: TRBV9; abundance: .; len: 17; d_gene: TRBD2; CDR3aa: CASSPTGAGGPQNIQYF; CDR3nt: TGTGCCAGCAGCCCCACTGGAGCGGGAGGGCCCCAAAACATTCAGTACTTC
j_gene: TRBJ2-1; v_gene: TRBV2; abundance: .; len: 11; d_gene: .; CDR3aa: CASSAYNEQFF; CDR3nt: TGTGCCAGCAGTGCGTACAATGAGCAGTTCTTC